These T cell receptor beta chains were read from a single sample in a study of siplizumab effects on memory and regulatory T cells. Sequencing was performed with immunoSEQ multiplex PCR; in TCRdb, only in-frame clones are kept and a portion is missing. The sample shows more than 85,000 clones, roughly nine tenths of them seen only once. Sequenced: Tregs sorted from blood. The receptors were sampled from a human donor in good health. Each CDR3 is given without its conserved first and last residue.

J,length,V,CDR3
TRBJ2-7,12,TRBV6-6,ASKRTGSAYEQY
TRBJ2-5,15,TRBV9,ASSVGWRGQGWETQY
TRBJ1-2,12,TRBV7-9,ASSPTQVYYGYT
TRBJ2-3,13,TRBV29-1,SAAKLAGLTDTQY
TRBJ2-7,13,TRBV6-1,ATTGSSGLGVGQY
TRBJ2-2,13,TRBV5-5,ASSLLAANTGELF
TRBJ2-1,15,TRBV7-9,ASSLAPLAGGVDEQF
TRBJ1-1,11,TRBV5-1,ASSFLGGPEAF
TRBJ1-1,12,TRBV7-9,ASSLARLSTEAF
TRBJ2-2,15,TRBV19,ASNLGWVTADTGELF
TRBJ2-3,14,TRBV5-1,ASSLVSSGDTDTQY
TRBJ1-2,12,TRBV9,ASTSQGVYYGYT
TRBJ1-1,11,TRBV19,ASSDWGNTEAF
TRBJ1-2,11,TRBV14,ASSQVGYYGYT
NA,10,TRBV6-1,ASSPGGYEQY
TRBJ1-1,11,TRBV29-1,SVESEMNTEAF
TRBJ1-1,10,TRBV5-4,ASSRFDTEAF
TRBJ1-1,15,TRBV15,ATSSPKGRRVWTEAF
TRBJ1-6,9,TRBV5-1,ASGVNSPLH
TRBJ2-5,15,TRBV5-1,ASSLLGLRTIQETQY
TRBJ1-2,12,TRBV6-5,ASSYIGYNYGYT
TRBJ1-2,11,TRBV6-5,ASSYFLSYGYT
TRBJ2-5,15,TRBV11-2,ASSFRLTGRLQETQY
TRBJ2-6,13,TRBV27,ASSRGLSGANVLT
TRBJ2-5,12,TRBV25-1,ASSGRDRGETQY
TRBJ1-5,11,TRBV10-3,ASSLGSDQPQH
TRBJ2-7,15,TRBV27,ASRRTSGRASGYEQY
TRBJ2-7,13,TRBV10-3,AIRGLGTGNNEQY
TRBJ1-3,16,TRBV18,ASSPIPARVGTGNTIY
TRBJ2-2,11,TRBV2,ASSERYTGELF
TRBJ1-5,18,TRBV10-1,ASSSKRRQTAQLGNQPQH
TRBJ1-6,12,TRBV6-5,ASSKAVTYSPLH
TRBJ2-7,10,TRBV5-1,ASSLAGGTGR
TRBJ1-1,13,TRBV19,ASSIDLPTATEAF
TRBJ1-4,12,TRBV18,ASSPRGQDEKLF
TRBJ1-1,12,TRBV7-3,ASSSSRDREEAF
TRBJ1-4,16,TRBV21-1,ASSKGIQGIGANEKLF
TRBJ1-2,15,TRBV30,AWRAGRVASRYYGYT
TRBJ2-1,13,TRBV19,ASSTLAGGNNEQF
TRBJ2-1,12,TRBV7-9,ASSLVVRDNEQF
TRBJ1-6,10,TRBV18,ASSSQGGPLH
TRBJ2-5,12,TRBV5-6,ASSLARSYQTQY
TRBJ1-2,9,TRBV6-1,ASSSDYGYT
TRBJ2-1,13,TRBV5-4,ASSSPGRGDNEQF
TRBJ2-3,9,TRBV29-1,SPRVLGTQY
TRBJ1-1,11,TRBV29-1,SVEPPETAEAF
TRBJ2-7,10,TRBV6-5,ASGGPPFEQY
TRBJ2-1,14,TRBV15,ATSRPPGTSTHEQF
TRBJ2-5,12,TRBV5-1,ASALQSTQETQY
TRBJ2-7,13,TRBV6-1,ASEKQPGAVYEQY
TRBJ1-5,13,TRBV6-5,ASGKGGSLNQPQH
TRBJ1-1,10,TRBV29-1,SVVGMNTEAF
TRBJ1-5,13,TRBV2,ASRTGTYSNQPQH
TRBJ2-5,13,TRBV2,ASETGGRGSGTQY
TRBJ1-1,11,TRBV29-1,SVDGGSGYGAF
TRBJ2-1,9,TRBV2,ASSEVYEQF
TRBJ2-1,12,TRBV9,ASSADRGRNEQF